The clone carrying this T cell receptor (beta chain) was found a few times. Its antigen remains unidentified. Cells sorted as Tregs were CD4+, CD25+ and CD127-/low. Study observations and caveats: Tumor-infiltrating Treg TCR alpha and beta sequences overlapped most with tumor naive CD4+ T cells, then blood naive. In terms of TCR gene usage, tumor memory CD4+ T cells clustered together with blood and lymph node memory CD4+ cells, as well as with lymph node naive CD4+ cells.

Semi-nested PCR with Nested Universal Primer A followed constant-region reverse priming of full-length variable regions. TCRdb independently ran MiXCR on the 5' RACE reads; one entry per CDR3 protein. The sample includes 35,000 to 50,000 distinct CDR3 sequences, approximately 22% seen only once; the top ten take about 3.8%. V lost 0 bases, J lost 4 bases, and 2 bases stayed unmatched. Germline values: CDR1 LGHNA, CDR2 YNFKEQ. The CDR3 has 16 residues. V and J are TRBV4-2 and TRBJ2-1, with 11 bases matching TRBD2. The sample consisted of Tregs sorted from blood. The receptor's source is a female donor with breast cancer. The CDR3 nucleotides read TGTGCCAGCAGCCAAGACCCTAGCGGGGGGTACAATGAGCAGTTCTTC. Amino acid sequence: CASSQDPSGGYNEQFF.